One sample yielded the 20 T cell receptor beta chains listed below, sequenced in a study of T-cell reconstitution after alpha-beta-depleted transplantation in children. Unique molecular identifiers were incorporated during preparation of the TCRbeta library. TCRdb used MiXCR to reprocess the PCR reads, holding one entry per CDR3 protein. Of some 830,000 distinct CDR3 sequences in the sample, roughly 15% are singletons; the top ten hold approximately 5%. The specimen comprised PBMCs, mostly from graft donor cells, sampled 360 days after TCRalphabeta/CD19-depleted stem cell transplant. The receptors derive from a male patient younger than 18 who had a stem cell transplant for acute lymphoblastic leukemia, so the T cells may come from the graft donor.

This clonotype has a handful of counts. The chain is built from TRBV5-1 and TRBJ2-5; the match to TRBD2 covers 8 bases. The CDR3 is made up of 14 amino acids. Trimming removed 7 bases from V and 5 bases from J; junction bases left unmatched: 10. CDR1 and CDR2 from the germline V gene are SGHRS and YFSETQ. CDR3 region: CASSREIAGETQYF. The CDR3 region has the DNA TGCGCCAGCTCACGAGAAATAGCGGGGGAGACCCAGTACTTC.

The chain couples TRBV6-1 to TRBJ1-5, with TRBD1 matching 7 bases. Germline V gene sequence: CDR1 MNHNS, CDR2 SASEGT. The CDR3 consists of 19 residues. Unmatched junction bases numbered 24, after V lost 7 bases and J lost 6 bases. CDR3: CASTYRPRRGLFVGQPQHF. The CDR3 bases are TGTGCCAGCACCTACCGGCCGCGGAGGGGGCTCTTCGTGGGTCAGCCCCAGCATTTT.

This clonotype was counted many times. The chain combines TRBV12-3 or TRBV12-4 with TRBJ2-5; possible D gene TRBD2, 5 bases. V lost 7 bases, J lost 2 bases, and 32 bases lay in between. The CDR3 length is 20 residues. The CDR3 nucleotides are TGTGCCAGCAAGTTTAGACGCCCTTTTGCACTGGGGATAGCGCAAGAGACCCAGTACTTC. Encoded protein: CASKFRRPFALGIAQETQYF.

The rearrangement joins TRBV12-3 or TRBV12-4 to TRBJ2-1, with 8 bases lining up with TRBD2. The CDR3 has 17 amino acids. Losses at the gene ends were 5 bases for V and 8 bases for J; bases not matched to a gene: 17. The CDR3 nucleotides are TGTGCCAGCAGTCCCGTTCCCCCAGCGGGAGTAGTAGATGAGCAGTTCTTC. Translating gives CASSPVPPAGVVDEQFF.

The V and J genes are TRBV27 and TRBJ1-5; 8 nucleotides agree with TRBD1. This CDR3 comprises 14 residues. Germline CDR1 is MNHEY and CDR2 is SMNVEV (reference sequence). Losses at the gene ends were 6 bases for V and 3 bases for J; bases not matched to a gene: 4. In DNA form, the CDR3 reads TGTGCCAGCAGCCGGACAGGGAACAATCAGCCCCAGCATTTT. This sequence encodes CASSRTGNNQPQHF.

This clonotype showed up many times. V and J are TRBV27 and TRBJ2-2; D gene unclear. CDR1 and CDR2 (germline): MNHEY, SMNVEV (reference sequence). Trimming removed 0 bases at V and 9 bases at J, with 5 bases between. The CDR3 has 12 amino acids. The chain's CDR3 is CASSLSHRELFF. The CDR3 DNA reads as TGTGCCAGCAGTTTATCCCACCGGGAGCTGTTTTTT.

This clonotype appeared a few times. The CDR3 sequence: CASSLVTGVSPLHF. The CDR3 DNA is TGTGCCAGCAGCTTAGTCACAGGAGTTTCACCCCTCCACTTT. The chain has TRBV11-2 and TRBJ1-6; tentative D call: TRBD1 (5 bases). Trimming removed 1 base from V and 9 bases from J, with 10 bases in between. The CDR3 runs 14 residues. Looked up from germline, CDR1 is SGHAT and CDR2 is FQNNGV.

V usage is TRBV19 and J usage is TRBJ1-2, with 10 nucleotides matching TRBD1. V lost 6 bases to trimming and J lost 5 bases; unmatched junction nucleotides: 9. The germline gives CDR1 LNHDA, CDR2 SQIVND (reference sequence). This CDR3 has 15 residues. The CDR3: CASRTGQGTFYGYTF. As DNA, the CDR3 is TGTGCCAGTAGAACGGGACAGGGGACCTTTTATGGCTACACCTTC.

This clonotype has more than one count but fewer than ten. The chain has TRBV5-5 and TRBJ1-2; D is uncertain. This CDR3 spans 13 amino acids. Between the trimmed V and J ends, which lost 4 bases and 6 bases, there was a span of 13 bases. CDR1 and CDR2 (germline): SGHKS, YYEKEE (reference sequence). The CDR3 coding sequence is TGTGCCAGCAGCCCGTGGGAGCGCGATGGCTACACCTTC. As protein: CASSPWERDGYTF. The whole variable domain, filled in from reference TRBV5-5 and TRBJ1-2, reads DAGVTQSPTHLIKTRGQQVTLRCSPISGHKSVSWYQQVLGQGPQFIFQYYEKEERGRGNFPDRFSARQFPNYSSELNVNALLLGDSALYLCASSPWERDGYTFGSGTRLTVV.

This clonotype was counted a few times. The genes are TRBV7-8 and TRBJ2-6, with TRBD2 matching over 12 bases. Germline loops: CDR1 SGHVS, CDR2 FQNEAQ. This CDR3 contains 24 residues. Trimming at V came to 1 base and at J to 0 bases, leaving 19 bases not matched to a gene. This chain's CDR3 is CASSLGFQGRTSGNPFSGANVLTF. The CDR3 region has the DNA TGTGCCAGCAGCTTAGGGTTCCAGGGACGGACTAGCGGGAACCCCTTCTCTGGGGCCAACGTCCTGACTTTC.

The rearrangement joins TRBV11-2 to TRBJ2-1; tentative D call: TRBD2 (5 bases). The germline gives CDR1 SGHAT, CDR2 FQNNGV. The CDR3 has 17 residues. Trimming left V 0 bases short and J 4 bases short, with 16 bases between. CDR3 DNA sequence: TGTGCCAGCAGCTTAGATCGAGAGGGTACGGGTTACAATGAGCAGTTCTTC. It encodes CASSLDREGTGYNEQFF. The full variable domain, rest sourced from reference TRBV11-2 and TRBJ2-1, is EAGVAQSPRYKIIEKRQSVAFWCNPISGHATLYWYQQILGQGPKLLIQFQNNGVVDDSQLPKDRFSAERLKGVDSTLKIQPAKLEDSAVYLCASSLDREGTGYNEQFFGPGTRLTVL.

In this sample, this clonotype turned up many times. The rearrangement uses TRBV29-1 and TRBJ2-1; D uncertain. Germline CDR1 reads SQVTM; CDR2 reads ANQGSEA. V was pared by 4 bases and J by 4 bases, with 8 bases between. The CDR3 totals 12 residues. CDR3 DNA: TGCAGCGTTGTGCCTCTATACAATGAGCAGTTCTTC. It yields the protein CSVVPLYNEQFF.

This clonotype was counted a few times. The chain is built from TRBV4-1 and TRBJ2-7; D unclear. Germline-derived CDR1 and CDR2 are MGHRA and YSYEKL. The CDR3 length is 17 residues. The V and J ends lost 0 bases and 3 bases respectively, with 18 bases between them. The CDR3 protein is CASSQDPERRFVYEQYF. CDR3 sequence (DNA): TGCGCCAGCAGCCAAGACCCTGAAAGGCGATTTGTCTACGAGCAGTACTTC.

This clonotype has just a few counts. This chain uses TRBV10-3 with TRBJ2-4; TRBD2 matches 10 bases. Germline values: CDR1 ENHRY, CDR2 SYGVKD. This CDR3 comprises 17 residues. V was clipped by 5 bases and J by 2 bases; unmatched bases: 9. The CDR3 DNA is TGTGCCATCAGTCAAGTAGCGGGAGGTGCGTCCAAAAACATTCAGTACTTC. Protein product: CAISQVAGGASKNIQYF.

This clonotype has more than one count but fewer than ten. This sequence joins TRBV20-1 and TRBJ1-5; 8 bases are shared with TRBD1. Germline assignment: CDR1 DFQATT and CDR2 SNEGSKA (reference sequence). Unmatched junction bases numbered 7, after V lost 4 bases and J lost 2 bases. This CDR3 contains 15 residues. As DNA, the CDR3 is TGCAGTGCTACAGGGGGCGGAAGGGGCAATCAGCCCCAGCATTTT. Protein sequence: CSATGGGRGNQPQHF.

The V and J genes are TRBV12-3 or TRBV12-4 and TRBJ2-1; no clear D. This CDR3 region has 13 residues. Trimming shortened V by 5 bases and J by 15 bases, and 20 bases separated the two germline ends. CDR3 protein: CASSPWTPEWLFF. DNA of the CDR3: TGTGCCAGCAGTCCTTGGACCCCTGAGTGGCTGTTCTTC.

The V gene is TRBV4-2, the J gene TRBJ2-3, with a weak D call TRBD2 (5 bases). The CDR3 length is 15 residues. Trimming removed 4 bases from V and 3 bases from J, with 14 bases in between. CDR1 LGHNA and CDR2 YNFKEQ come from the germline V gene. CDR3 DNA sequence: TGTGCCAGCAGCCCAATGGGGTCGGGGACAGATACGCAGTATTTT. Its translation is CASSPMGSGTDTQYF.

This clonotype was observed a handful of times. The rearrangement joins TRBV9 to TRBJ2-5, with 10 bases lining up with TRBD2. The V gene end was trimmed by 0 bases and the J gene end by 4 bases; junction bases not matched to a gene: 6. Germline assignment: CDR1 SGDLS and CDR2 YYNGEE. The CDR3 is 16 amino acids. The DNA for the CDR3 is TGTGCCAGCAGCGTAGCTGACTGGACTAGCGGAGAGACCCAGTACTTC. This translates into CASSVADWTSGETQYF. Full variable domain (rest looked up from reference TRBV9 and TRBJ2-5): DSGVTQTPKHLITATGQRVTLRCSPRSGDLSVYWYQQSLDQGLQFLIQYYNGEERAKGNILERFSAQQFPDLHSELNLSSLELGDSALYFCASSVADWTSGETQYFGPGTRLLVL.

This sequence joins TRBV7-2 and TRBJ2-7, with a weak D call TRBD2 (6 bases). Germline CDR1 is SGHTA and CDR2 is FQGNSA. V was cut by 4 bases and J by 2 bases, with 18 bases left in between. This CDR3 is 16 amino acids long. The CDR3 coding sequence is TGTGCCAGCAGCTCTGGACCGGGACTGGGCCCCTACGAGCAGTACTTC. Residues: CASSSGPGLGPYEQYF.

This clonotype has just a few counts. This chain joins TRBV27 and TRBJ2-7; D is unclear. Trimming removed 3 bases at V and 4 bases at J, with 13 bases between. Germline CDR1 reads MNHEY; CDR2 reads SMNVEV (reference sequence). This CDR3 is 14 amino acids long. This CDR3 reads CASSLPRPYYEQYF. The DNA of the CDR3 is TGTGCCAGCAGTTTGCCCAGGCCCTATTACGAGCAGTACTTC.